This T cell receptor beta chain was identified during a study of blood T cell repertoires in COVID-19 (dated by TCRdb to the early 2020s). The study in broad terms: Samples from collaborators originated in the United States, Italy and Spain and spanned both the acute and convalescent phases of COVID-19. The repertoires were released in a freely available public database intended as a resource for research on the immune response to SARS-CoV-2. The prospective study material was composed of cDNA or gDNA derived from T cells, B-cell-depleted T cells, or PBMCs. Deeply sampled blood TCRbeta repertoires from subjects exposed to, actively infected with, or recovered from COVID-19 were included in the dataset. Where available, HLA class I and class II types were taken from metadata supplied by the sample provider and were not determined by assay-based typing. Samples were obtained from the ongoing ImmuneRACE study (first 160 participants) and from 950 to 1,500 subjects provided by 6 global collaborators. The sample metadata nearly always contained a de-identified subject ID, COVID-19 status, age in years and sex. The research as a whole found: The quantity of clinical and demographic metadata differed by source and by participant and was supplied without curation.

The immunoSEQ Assay, a bias-controlled multiplex PCR, was used to amplify TCRbeta CDR3 regions from genomic DNA. In the source study's methods: Nucleated cell counts per sample were estimated from amplification of reference gene primers within the assay. To quantify the absolute abundance of each unique TCRbeta CDR3 rearrangement, sequence reads were collapsed and filtered. For each sample, productive Simpson clonality was calculated by taking the square root of Simpson's diversity index across productive rearrangements. TCRdb took this table from immuneACCESS and kept in-frame rearrangements with V and J called. Such tables lack part of the clones; where checked against another copy, unresolved V genes explain under half of the gap, and the rest is unexplained. From that table come the V and J calls and clone size; the DNA was used to work out D and trimming. The sample contains 310,000 or so clones, around nine tenths of them found a single time. Of the sample, 1% falls within the top ten clones.

Each collaborating institution followed its own protocols to collect whole blood in K2EDTA tubes. For TCRbeta analysis, collaborators shipped samples as frozen whole blood, isolated PBMCs, or DNA extracted from either of those sample types. Notes on this clone: Its antigen remains undetermined. No much larger clonotype is one base removed from it; base qualities were not supplied.

Including the terminal cysteine and phenylalanine, the CDR3 comprises 15 residues. CDR3 DNA is the only sequence kept; it has 45 bases, read in frame from the first base. The germline V gene encodes CDR1 SGHNT and CDR2 YYREEE (reference sequence). V has 4 bases trimmed and J has 10 bases trimmed; junction bases matching no gene number 11. The V and J genes are TRBV5-4 and TRBJ1-6, with 7 bases matching TRBD1. Sequenced: peripheral blood. This TCR came from a man in his fifties or sixties with active or convalescent COVID-19. For the CDR3, the sequence is CASSTTTGLESPLHF. The DNA sequence reads TGTGCCAGCAGCACGACGACAGGGTTGGAATCACCCCTCCACTTT.